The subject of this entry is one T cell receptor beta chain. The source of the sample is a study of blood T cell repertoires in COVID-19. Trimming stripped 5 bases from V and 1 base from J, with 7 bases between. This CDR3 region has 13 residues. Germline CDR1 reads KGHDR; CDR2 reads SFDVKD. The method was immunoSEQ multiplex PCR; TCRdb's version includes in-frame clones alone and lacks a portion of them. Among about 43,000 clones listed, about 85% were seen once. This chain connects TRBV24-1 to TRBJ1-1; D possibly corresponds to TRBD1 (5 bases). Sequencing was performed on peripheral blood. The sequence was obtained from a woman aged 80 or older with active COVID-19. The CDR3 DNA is TGTGCCACCAGTGGGACATCGAACACTGAAGCTTTCTTT. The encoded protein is CATSGTSNTEAFF.